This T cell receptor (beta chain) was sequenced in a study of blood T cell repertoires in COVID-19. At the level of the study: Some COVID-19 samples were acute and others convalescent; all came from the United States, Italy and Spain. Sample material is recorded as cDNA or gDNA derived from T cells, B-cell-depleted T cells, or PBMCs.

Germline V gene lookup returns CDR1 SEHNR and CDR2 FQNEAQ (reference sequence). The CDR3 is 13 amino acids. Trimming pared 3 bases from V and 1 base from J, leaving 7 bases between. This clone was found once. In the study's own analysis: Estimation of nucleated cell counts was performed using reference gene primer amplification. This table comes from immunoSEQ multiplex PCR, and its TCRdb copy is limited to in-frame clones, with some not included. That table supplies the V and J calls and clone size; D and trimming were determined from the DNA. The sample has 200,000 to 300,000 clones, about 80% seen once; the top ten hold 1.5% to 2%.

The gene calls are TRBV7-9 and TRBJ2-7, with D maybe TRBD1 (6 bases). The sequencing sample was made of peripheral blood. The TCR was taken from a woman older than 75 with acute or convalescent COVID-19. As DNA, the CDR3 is TGTGCCAGCAGCTTGAGGGGGTCCTACGAGCAGTACTTC. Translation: CASSLRGSYEQYF.